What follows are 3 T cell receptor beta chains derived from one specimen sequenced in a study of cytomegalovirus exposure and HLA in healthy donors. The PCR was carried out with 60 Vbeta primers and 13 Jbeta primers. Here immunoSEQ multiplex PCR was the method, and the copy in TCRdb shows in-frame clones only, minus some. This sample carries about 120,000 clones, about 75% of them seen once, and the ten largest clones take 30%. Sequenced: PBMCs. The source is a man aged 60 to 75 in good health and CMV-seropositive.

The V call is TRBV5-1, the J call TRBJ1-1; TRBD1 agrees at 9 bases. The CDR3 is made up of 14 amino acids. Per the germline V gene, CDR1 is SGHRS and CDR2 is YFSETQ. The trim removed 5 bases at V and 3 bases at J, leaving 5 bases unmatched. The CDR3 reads CASSKGQGYTEAFF. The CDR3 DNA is TGCGCCAGCAGTAAGGGACAGGGATACACTGAAGCTTTCTTT. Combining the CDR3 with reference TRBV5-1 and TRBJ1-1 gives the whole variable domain KAGVTQTPRYLIKTRGQQVTLSCSPISGHRSVSWYQQTPGQGLQFLFEYFSETQRNKGNFPGRFSGRQFSNSRSEMNVSTLELGDSALYLCASSKGQGYTEAFFGQGTRLTVV.

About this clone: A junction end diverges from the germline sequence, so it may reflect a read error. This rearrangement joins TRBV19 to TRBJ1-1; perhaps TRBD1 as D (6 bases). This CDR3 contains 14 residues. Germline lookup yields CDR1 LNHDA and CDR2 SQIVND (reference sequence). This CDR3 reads CASIGQSRNTEVFF. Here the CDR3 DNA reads TGTGCCAGTATTGGACAGTCACGGAACACTGAAGTTTTCTTT.

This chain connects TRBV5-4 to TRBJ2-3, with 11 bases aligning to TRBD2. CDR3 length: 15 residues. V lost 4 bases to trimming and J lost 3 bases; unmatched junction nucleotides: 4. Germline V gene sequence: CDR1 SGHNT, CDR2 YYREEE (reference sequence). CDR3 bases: TGTGCCAGCAGCCGTAGCGGGGGGGGGACAGATACGCAGTATTTT. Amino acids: CASSRSGGGTDTQYF.